This T cell receptor beta chain appears in the sequencing data of a study of cytomegalovirus exposure and HLA in healthy donors. This CDR3 is built from 16 residues. Germline V gene sequence: CDR1 SGHNT, CDR2 YYREEE (reference sequence). The V gene end was trimmed by 1 base and the J gene end by 0 bases; junction bases not matched to a gene: 3. This PCR relied on a set of 60 Vbeta primers and 13 Jbeta primers. Produced via immunoSEQ multiplex PCR; TCRdb's table is partial and in-frame only. The sample has 60,000 to 75,000 clones; roughly 80% are singletons. The TCR sequence derives from a woman aged 30 to 39 in good health and CMV-seropositive. Sequenced input: PBMCs. This rearrangement joins TRBV5-4 to TRBJ2-1; 8 bases are a match to TRBD2. Here the CDR3 reads CASSLRSGSSYNEQFF. CDR3 bases: TGTGCCAGCAGCTTGAGGAGCGGGAGCTCCTACAATGAGCAGTTCTTC.